This TCR beta chain was captured by sequencing in a study of blood T cells in healthy people across ages. Next came a second PCR, run for roughly 6 to 11 cycles, which used a sample-barcoded 5' primer along with a J-beta primer mix. One entry per CDR3 protein results from TCRdb running MiXCR on the 5' RACE reads. The table includes roughly 1,500,000 distinct CDR3 sequences, about 40% detected once. What was sequenced was blood. The TCR was taken from a young woman in good health.

The CDR3, as DNA: TGTGCCAGCGGGGGGGCGGGAATAATGGATGAGCAGTTCTTC. It translates to CASGGAGIMDEQFF. The V gene is TRBV21-1, the J gene TRBJ2-1; the tabulated D call, TRBD1, remains unverified against the DNA. TRBV21-1 is marked as a pseudogene. CDR3 size: 14 residues.